The 17 T cell receptor beta chains below all came from one sample that was sequenced in a study of radiotherapy plus CTLA-4 blockade in lung cancer. Produced via immunoSEQ multiplex PCR; TCRdb's table is partial and in-frame only. The table shows 75,000 to 100,000 clones, with more than 75% occurring only once. The sample consisted of peripheral blood, taken from a patient treated with radiotherapy plus ipilimumab. The receptors were gathered from a human donor with non-small cell lung cancer who had a partial response to radiotherapy plus ipilimumab.

The chain combines TRBV2 with TRBJ1-1; 11 bases match TRBD1. The CDR3 has 14 amino acids. Germline V gene sequence: CDR1 SNHLY, CDR2 FYNNEI. J gave up 3 bases and V 7 bases, and 4 bases lay outside the gene matches. As DNA, the CDR3 is TGTGCCAGCATCGGGACAGGGGGGGACACTGAAGCTTTCTTT. The encoded protein is CASIGTGGDTEAFF. Supplemented by reference TRBV2 and TRBJ1-1, the full variable domain reads EPEVTQTPSHQVTQMGQEVILRCVPISNHLYFYWYRQILGQKVEFLVSFYNNEISEKSEIFDDQFSVERPDGSNFTLKIRSTKLEDSAMYFCASIGTGGDTEAFFGQGTRLTVV.

The rearrangement uses TRBV5-4 and TRBJ1-4; TRBD1 is a possible D gene (6 bases). CDR1 and CDR2 from the germline V gene are SGHNT and YYREEE (reference sequence). The V gene lost 2 bases and the J gene lost 11 bases, with 16 bases spanning the gap. The length of the CDR3 is 14 residues. The CDR3 sequence: CASSFSGVAGKLFF. The DNA for the CDR3 is TGTGCCAGCAGCTTCTCAGGGGTTGCAGGGAAACTGTTTTTT.

V gene TRBV19 combines with J gene TRBJ2-4, with TRBD1 matching 9 bases. The CDR3 totals 16 residues. The V gene's germline CDR1 is LNHDA and CDR2 SQIVND (reference sequence). V lost 5 bases and J lost 6; bases outside the gene matches: 11. The chain's CDR3 is CASSSRRDRARNIQYF. CDR3 DNA sequence: TGTGCCAGTAGTTCTCGTAGGGACAGGGCTCGAAACATTCAGTACTTC.

J is TRBJ2-7 and V is TRBV7-2; possible D gene TRBD2, 5 bases. Germline values: CDR1 SGHTA, CDR2 FQGNSA. This CDR3 spans 14 amino acids. V lost 5 bases to trimming and J lost 3 bases, with 14 bases between them. The CDR3 bases are TGTGCCAGCAGCCGCTGGGCTGGAGGCTACGAGCAGTACTTC. Amino acid sequence: CASSRWAGGYEQYF.

The rearrangement joins TRBV10-3 to TRBJ1-2, with 8 bases fitting TRBD1. CDR1 ENHRY and CDR2 SYGVKD come from the germline V gene. Germline trimming cut 0 bases from V and 8 bases from J; bases unmatched to any gene: 11. This CDR3 is 16 amino acids long. CDR3 protein: CAISESLGTGGSGYTF. The CDR3, as DNA: TGTGCCATCAGTGAGTCTCTGGGAACAGGGGGGAGCGGCTACACCTTC.

This rearrangement joins TRBV29-1 to TRBJ1-1; 7 bases fit TRBD1. The CDR3 length is 14 residues. Per germline, CDR1 SQVTM and CDR2 ANQGSEA. J was trimmed by 4 bases and V by 3 bases; bases with no gene match: 8. The CDR3 DNA reads as TGCAGCGTTGACGGACAGGTTCGGGGCACTGAAGCTTTCTTT. This codes for CSVDGQVRGTEAFF.

V and J are TRBV19 and TRBJ2-1; TRBD2 aligns across 15 bases. The V segment lost 4 bases and the J segment 1 base; nucleotides outside the gene matches: 5. Germline CDR1 and CDR2: LNHDA and SQIVND (reference sequence). The CDR3 has 18 residues. CDR3 nucleotides: TGTGCCAGTAGTAGGGGACTAGCGGGAGGCTTTTCCTACAATGAGCAGTTCTTC. This sequence encodes CASSRGLAGGFSYNEQFF.

The chain links TRBV19 to TRBJ1-1, with D hard to call. Germline V lookup: CDR1 LNHDA, CDR2 SQIVND (reference sequence). V dropped 5 bases and J dropped 4 bases, with 14 bases sitting between them. The CDR3 has 14 amino acids. The CDR3 coding sequence is TGTGCCAGTAGTGGCTCCTCCTCGGGCACTGAAGCTTTCTTT. Residues: CASSGSSSGTEAFF. The full variable domain, with the rest looked up from reference TRBV19 and TRBJ1-1, is DGGITQSPKYLFRKEGQNVTLSCEQNLNHDAMYWYRQDPGQGLRLIYYSQIVNDFQKGDIAEGYSVSREKKESFPLTVTSAQKNPTAFYLCASSGSSSGTEAFFGQGTRLTVV.

The chain joins TRBV30 to TRBJ2-2; 10 nucleotides match TRBD1. Germline values: CDR1 GTSNPN, CDR2 SVGIG (reference sequence). This CDR3 is 15 amino acids long. V was clipped by 3 bases and J by 4 bases; unmatched bases: 5. CDR3 in amino acids: CAWRWTGGATGELFF. The DNA for the CDR3 is TGTGCCTGGAGGTGGACAGGGGGGGCCACCGGGGAGCTGTTTTTT.

This clone came up once. J is TRBJ1-4 and V is TRBV5-1, with 7 bases that match TRBD1. The V segment lost 4 bases and the J segment 7 bases; nucleotides outside the gene matches: 7. Germline CDR1 is SGHRS and CDR2 is YFSETQ. The CDR3 extends over 14 amino acids. CDR3 loop: CASSADRVGEKLFF. CDR3 nucleotides: TGCGCCAGCAGCGCAGACAGGGTGGGTGAAAAACTGTTTTTT.

The rearrangement uses TRBV2 and TRBJ1-2, with D unclear. Per germline, CDR1 SNHLY and CDR2 FYNNEI. Trimming took off 9 bases at V and 5 bases at J, with 16 bases between the two ends. This CDR3 has 13 residues. The CDR3 loop is CASRRAGIYGYTF. CDR3 sequence (DNA): TGTGCCAGTCGACGAGCGGGCATTTATGGCTACACCTTC.

The chain joins TRBV6-4 to TRBJ2-7, with TRBD2 matching over 12 bases. J lost 0 bases, V lost 4 bases, and 1 base had no gene match. This CDR3 is 15 amino acids long. Germline CDR1 MRHNA, CDR2 SNTAGT. In nucleotides, the CDR3 is TGTGCCAGCAGTGTACTAGCGGGAGGCTCCTACGAGCAGTACTTC. Translating it yields CASSVLAGGSYEQYF.

The chain has TRBV25-1 and TRBJ2-2; 10 bases are shared with TRBD2. The CDR3 spans 15 residues. The V and J ends lost 2 bases and 5 bases, in that order; junction bases with no gene match: 2. The germline V gene has CDR1 MGHDK and CDR2 SYGVNS. The DNA of the CDR3 is TGTGCCAGCAGTGAACGAGCGGGAGGGACCGGGGAGCTGTTTTTT. This sequence encodes CASSERAGGTGELFF.

This chain joins TRBV6-5 and TRBJ2-3; 8 positions agree with TRBD1. Unmatched junction bases numbered 7, after V lost 4 bases and J lost 1 base. Looked up from germline, CDR1 is MNHEY and CDR2 is SVGAGI. The CDR3 runs 16 residues. The CDR3 here is CASSSQGEDGTDTQYF. DNA of the CDR3: TGTGCCAGCAGTTCACAGGGGGAGGACGGCACAGATACGCAGTATTTT.

The gene calls are TRBV7-9 and TRBJ2-7; 8 bases map to TRBD2. J lost 4 bases, V lost 5 bases, and 10 bases had no gene match. The CDR3 contains 15 residues. Germline V gene lookup returns CDR1 SEHNR and CDR2 FQNEAQ (reference sequence). The CDR3 DNA reads as TGTGCCAGCAGCCCGGAACTAGCGGACTCGTACGAGCAGTACTTC. It specifies CASSPELADSYEQYF.

V gene TRBV11-2 combines with J gene TRBJ2-7; 7 nucleotides align to TRBD2. From germline, CDR1 is SGHAT and CDR2 FQNNGV. The CDR3 consists of 15 residues. V gave up 4 bases and J gave up 5 bases; unmatched junction bases: 11. The CDR3 is CASSSGRGSWNEQYF. CDR3 DNA: TGTGCCAGCAGCTCAGGGAGGGGAAGTTGGAACGAGCAGTACTTC.

The DNA of the CDR3 is TGTGCCAGCAGTATTACAGGGAATCAGCCCCAGCATTTT. Protein product: CASSITGNQPQHF. The chain uses TRBV6-5 and TRBJ1-5; tentatively, D is TRBD1 (6 bases). The CDR3 sequence is 13 residues long. Trimming stripped 5 bases from V and 4 bases from J, with 9 bases between. The germline gives CDR1 MNHEY, CDR2 SVGAGI.